Shown below are 6 T cell receptor beta chains from a single sample sequenced in a study of OX40 agonist ivuxolimab in advanced cancers. TCRdb's copy holds only in-frame clones and misses some; the assay was immunoSEQ multiplex PCR. The data hold approximately 65,000 clones, with 87% observed a single time. The sequencing here drew on CD4+ or CD8+ T cells sorted from blood, taken in a trial of the OX40 agonist ivuxolimab. These receptors were obtained from an adult with an advanced solid tumor such as melanoma, head and neck, liver or kidney cancer.

The chain links TRBV28 to TRBJ2-5, with a weak D call TRBD1 (5 bases). CDR3 length: 14 amino acids. The germline V gene encodes CDR1 MDHEN and CDR2 SYDVKM. Trimming shortened V by 4 bases and J by 3 bases, and 12 bases separated the two germline ends. CDR3 in amino acids: CASSSPGREETQYF. The CDR3 coding sequence is TGTGCCAGCAGTTCCCCGGGCAGGGAAGAGACCCAGTACTTC.

The chain is built from TRBV5-6 and TRBJ2-7; D remains ambiguous. The CDR3 length is 11 residues. V gave up 4 bases and J gave up 3 bases, with 5 bases separating them. Germline lookup yields CDR1 SGHDT and CDR2 YYEEEE. The CDR3 DNA reads TGTGCCAGCAGCCTAAACTACGAGCAGTACTTC. Amino acid sequence: CASSLNYEQYF.

This clone was detected once. The chain couples TRBV28 to TRBJ2-2; a possible D gene is TRBD1 (5 bases). The CDR3 is 15 amino acids. Deletions cut 5 bases from V and 3 bases from J, with 13 bases between. Germline V CDR1 and CDR2: MDHEN, SYDVKM. The CDR3 DNA is TGTGCCAGCAGTCTCACAGGCTCGTACACCGGGGAGCTGTTTTTT. Amino acids: CASSLTGSYTGELFF.

This chain joins TRBV2 and TRBJ2-3; D remains ambiguous. The CDR3 totals 15 residues. V was trimmed by 1 base and J by 0 bases, leaving 8 bases between them. Germline values: CDR1 SNHLY, CDR2 FYNNEI. The CDR3 DNA sequence: TGTGCCAGCAGTGAAGTCGCTCAGAGCACAGATACGCAGTATTTT. Protein product: CASSEVAQSTDTQYF.

This chain joins TRBV30 and TRBJ1-5, with no clear D. Deletions cut 0 bases from V and 9 bases from J, with 12 bases between. The germline V gene encodes CDR1 GTSNPN and CDR2 SVGIG (reference sequence). The CDR3 spans 13 residues. CDR3 coding DNA: TGTGCCTGGAGTGTACTAGGGCCACGGCCCCAGCATTTT. Protein sequence: CAWSVLGPRPQHF.

The V call is TRBV6-5, the J call TRBJ1-2; 7 bases are shared with TRBD1. After removal of 6 bases from V and 8 bases from J, the junction contained 18 bases not matched to a gene. CDR3 length: 16 amino acids. Germline values: CDR1 MNHEY, CDR2 SVGAGI. The CDR3 loop reads CASSYQGGGHTRGYTF. The CDR3 nucleotides are TGTGCCAGCAGCTACCAGGGGGGCGGGCATACAAGGGGCTACACCTTC.